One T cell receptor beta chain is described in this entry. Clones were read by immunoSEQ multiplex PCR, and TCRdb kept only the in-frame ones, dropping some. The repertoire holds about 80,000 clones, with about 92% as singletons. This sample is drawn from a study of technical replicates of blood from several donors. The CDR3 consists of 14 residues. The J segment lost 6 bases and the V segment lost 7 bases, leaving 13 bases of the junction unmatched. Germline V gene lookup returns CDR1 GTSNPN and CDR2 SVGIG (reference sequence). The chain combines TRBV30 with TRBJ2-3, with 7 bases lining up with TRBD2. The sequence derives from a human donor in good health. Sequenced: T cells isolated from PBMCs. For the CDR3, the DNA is TGTGCCTCCCTGGCTGGCGGGAGACCGGATACGCAGTATTTT. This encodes CASLAGGRPDTQYF.